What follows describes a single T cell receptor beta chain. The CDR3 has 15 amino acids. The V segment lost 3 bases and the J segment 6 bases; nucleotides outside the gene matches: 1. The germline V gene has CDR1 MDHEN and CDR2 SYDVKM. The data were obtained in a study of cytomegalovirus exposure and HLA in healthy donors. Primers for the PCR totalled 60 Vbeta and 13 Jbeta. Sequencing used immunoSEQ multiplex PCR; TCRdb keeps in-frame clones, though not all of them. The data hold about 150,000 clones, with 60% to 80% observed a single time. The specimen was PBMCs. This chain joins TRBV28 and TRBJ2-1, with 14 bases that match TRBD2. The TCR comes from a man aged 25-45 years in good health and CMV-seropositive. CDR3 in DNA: TGTGCCAGCAGTTTGGGGACTAGCGGGAGCAATGAGCAGTTCTTC. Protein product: CASSLGTSGSNEQFF.